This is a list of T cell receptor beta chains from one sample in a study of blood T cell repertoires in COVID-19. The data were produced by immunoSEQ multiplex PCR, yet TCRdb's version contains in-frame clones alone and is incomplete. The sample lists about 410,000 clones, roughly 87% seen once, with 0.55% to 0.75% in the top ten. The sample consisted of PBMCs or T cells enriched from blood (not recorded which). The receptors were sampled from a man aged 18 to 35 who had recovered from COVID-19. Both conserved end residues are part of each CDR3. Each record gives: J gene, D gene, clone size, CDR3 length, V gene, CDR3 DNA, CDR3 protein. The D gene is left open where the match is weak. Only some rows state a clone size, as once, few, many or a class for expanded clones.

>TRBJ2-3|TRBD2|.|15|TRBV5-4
TGTGCCAGCAAAGGACTAGCGGGAGGGCCAAATACGCAGTATTTT
CASKGLAGGPNTQYF
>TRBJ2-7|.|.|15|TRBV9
TGTGCCAGCAGCGTATCTGAAACAGCGGCCTACGAGCAGTACTTC
CASSVSETAAYEQYF
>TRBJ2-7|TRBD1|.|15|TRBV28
TGTGCCAGCAGTTTTTACGGGACAGGAGCAAACGAGCAGTACTTC
CASSFYGTGANEQYF
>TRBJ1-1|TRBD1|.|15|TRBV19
TGTGCCAGTAGTAAGGACAGGGAGGTAAACACTGAAGCTTTCTTT
CASSKDREVNTEAFF
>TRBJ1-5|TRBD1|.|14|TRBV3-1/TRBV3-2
TGTGCCAGCAGCGCAGGGGGTGGGAATCAGCCCCAGCATTTT
CASSAGGGNQPQHF
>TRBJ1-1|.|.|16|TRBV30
TGTGCCTGGAGTTCCGGGGAGCGTTCGTTGAACACTGAAGCTTTCTTT
CAWSSGERSLNTEAFF
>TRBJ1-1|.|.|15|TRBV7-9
TGTGCCAGCAGCTTAGGAGGCCGTAGGAACACTGAAGCTTTCTTT
CASSLGGRRNTEAFF
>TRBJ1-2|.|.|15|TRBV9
TGTGCCAGCAGCCAGTCCCCAGTCGGGCGGGGTGGCTACACCTTC
CASSQSPVGRGGYTF
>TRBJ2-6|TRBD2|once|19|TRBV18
TGTGCCAGCTCACCACTGATAGCGGGAGCAGGCTCTGGGGCCAACGTCCTGACTTTC
CASSPLIAGAGSGANVLTF
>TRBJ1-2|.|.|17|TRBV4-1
TGCGCCAGCAGCCATTATAGCGGGACACCGGACGGCTATGGCTACACCTTC
CASSHYSGTPDGYGYTF
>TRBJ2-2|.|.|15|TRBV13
TGTGCCAGCAGCTTCCCTGGGCCGGGGACCGGGGAGCTGTTTTTT
CASSFPGPGTGELFF